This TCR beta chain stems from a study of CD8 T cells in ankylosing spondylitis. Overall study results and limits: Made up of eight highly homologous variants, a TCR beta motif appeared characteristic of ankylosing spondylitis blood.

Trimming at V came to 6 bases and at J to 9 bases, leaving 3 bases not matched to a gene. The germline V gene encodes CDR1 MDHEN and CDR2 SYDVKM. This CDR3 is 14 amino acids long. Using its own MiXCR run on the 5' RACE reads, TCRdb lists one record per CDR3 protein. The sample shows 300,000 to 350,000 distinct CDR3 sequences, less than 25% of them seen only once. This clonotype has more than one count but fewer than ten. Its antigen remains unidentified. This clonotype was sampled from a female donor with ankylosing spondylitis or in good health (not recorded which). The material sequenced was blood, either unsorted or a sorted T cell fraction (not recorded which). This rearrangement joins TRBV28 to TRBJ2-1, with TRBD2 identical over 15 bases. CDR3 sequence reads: CASRPGLAGGEQFF. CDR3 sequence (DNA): TGTGCCAGCAGACCGGGACTAGCGGGAGGTGAGCAGTTCTTC. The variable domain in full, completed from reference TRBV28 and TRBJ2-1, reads DVKVTQSSRYLVKRTGEKVFLECVQDMDHENMFWYRQDPGLGLRLIYFSYDVKMKEKGDIPEGYSVSREKKERFSLILESASTNQTSMYLCASRPGLAGGEQFFGPGTRLTVL.